The next 26 T cell receptor beta chains were all read from a single sample in a study of response to subunit inactivated influenza vaccine (dated by TCRdb to the late 2010s). Library method: RT-PCR. Sequencing instrument: Illumina HiSeq 2500. TCRdb trimmed the raw reads at Q25, called clones with MiXCR and kept productive beta chains. Merged by CDR3 protein, the rows form single entries marked with the most common genes and DNA. The sample yields roughly 650,000 distinct CDR3 sequences; around 16% were counted once. Approximately 10% of the sample belongs to the ten largest clones. Sequencing used PBMCs from blood, obtained 11 to 12 days after vaccination. The receptors were sampled from a man aged 50 to 59 who received an inactivated influenza vaccine. Donor details come from another sample of the same person, matched by shared clones.

This clonotype was counted only a few times. The gene calls are TRBV7-3 and TRBJ2-5; no firm D call. Trimming left V 4 bases short and J 0 bases short, with 9 bases between. The CDR3 consists of 14 residues. CDR1 is SGHTA and CDR2 is FQGTGA in the germline V gene. The CDR3 loop reads CASSSVGYQETQYF. CDR3 coding DNA: TGTGCCAGCAGCTCCGTGGGATACCAAGAGACCCAGTACTTC.

J is TRBJ2-4 and V is TRBV19; TRBD2 aligns across 8 bases. The CDR3 is made up of 15 amino acids. Germline loops: CDR1 LNHDA, CDR2 SQIVND (reference sequence). V was pared by 7 bases and J by 3 bases, with 8 bases of the junction left unmatched. The DNA for the CDR3 is TGTGCCAGTACCTCGGGGGGGACGTTCAAAAACATTCAGTACTTC. Amino acids: CASTSGGTFKNIQYF.

This clonotype was counted ten times or more. Its ends do not fully match the called genes, so a read error is possible. The gene calls are TRBV5-1 and TRBJ2-7; D is unresolved. The CDR3 is 13 amino acids. The germline V gene encodes CDR1 SGHRS and CDR2 YFSETQ. As DNA, the CDR3 is TGCGCCAGCAGCTTGAGTATGGTGTACGAGCGGTACTTC. Protein product: CASSLSMVYERYF.

The table lists this clonotype with a few counts. The chain has TRBV10-3 and TRBJ1-2; D gene ambiguous. The CDR3 extends over 13 amino acids. The germline V gene has CDR1 ENHRY and CDR2 SYGVKD. Trimming removed 7 bases from V and 4 bases from J, with 13 bases in between. The CDR3 nucleotides are TGTGCCATCACTCCCGACGGTAGCTATGGCTACACCTTC. It codes for CAITPDGSYGYTF.

This clonotype came up a few times. J is TRBJ1-1 and V is TRBV6-1; TRBD1 agrees at 7 bases. The CDR3 has 15 amino acids. The junction had 9 bases not matched to a gene; V was cut back by 3 bases and J by 5 bases. Germline loops: CDR1 MNHNS, CDR2 SASEGT. The CDR3 nucleotides are TGTGCCAGCAGTGACGGACAGGTAGTGGGTACTGAAGCTTTCTTT. This sequence encodes CASSDGQVVGTEAFF.

The chain combines TRBV20-1 with TRBJ2-1; TRBD2 matches at 11 bases. The CDR3 covers 16 residues. After removal of 6 bases from V and 3 bases from J, the junction contained 10 bases not matched to a gene. Per the germline V gene, CDR1 is DFQATT and CDR2 is SNEGSKA (reference sequence). The CDR3 protein is CSAPTSGNVFYNEQFF. CDR3 in DNA: TGCAGTGCCCCGACTAGCGGGAATGTGTTCTACAATGAGCAGTTCTTC.

The rearrangement links TRBV11-2 to TRBJ2-7; 7 bases are shared with TRBD2. J was trimmed by 2 bases and V by 5 bases; bases with no gene match: 12. CDR3 size: 16 residues. Germline V gene lookup returns CDR1 SGHAT and CDR2 FQNNGV. In nucleotides, the CDR3 is TGTGCCAGCAGCCGCCAACCCGGGACTACCACCTACGAGCAGTACTTC. It translates to CASSRQPGTTTYEQYF.

This rearrangement joins TRBV5-1 to TRBJ2-7, with D possibly being TRBD1 or TRBD2 (5 bases each). Germline V gene data show CDR1 as SGHRS and CDR2 as YFSETQ. This CDR3 is 14 amino acids long. Trimming stripped 5 bases from V and 2 bases from J, with 14 bases between. CDR3 residues: CASSPGTPTYEQYF. The CDR3 region has the DNA TGCGCCAGCAGTCCCGGGACCCCCACCTACGAGCAGTACTTC.

This chain joins TRBV2 and TRBJ2-3; 9 positions match TRBD2. This CDR3 comprises 18 residues. V dropped 0 bases and J dropped 4; count of bases not matched to a gene: 11. Germline CDR1 is SNHLY and CDR2 is FYNNEI. Written as DNA, the CDR3 is TGTGCCAGCAGTGAAGCAATCCCCCTAGCGGGATCCTCAGATACGCAGTATTTT. This translates into CASSEAIPLAGSSDTQYF.

The V and J genes are TRBV12-3 or TRBV12-4 and TRBJ2-7; maybe TRBD1 (6 bases). The CDR3 is 15 amino acids. V was pared by 5 bases and J by 2 bases, with 16 bases between. This chain's CDR3 is CASSLPGTRTYEQYF. The CDR3 DNA sequence: TGTGCCAGCAGTCTGCCCGGGACACGGACCTACGAGCAGTACTTC.

The chain carries TRBV10-3 and TRBJ1-6; 7 bases match TRBD1. Per germline, CDR1 ENHRY and CDR2 SYGVKD. The V gene end was trimmed by 6 bases and the J gene end by 8 bases; junction bases not matched to a gene: 7. The length of the CDR3 is 14 residues. The CDR3 bases are TGTGCCATCAGCTCGAGACAGGGAGATTCACCCCTCCACTTT. Its translation is CAISSRQGDSPLHF.

This clonotype showed up just a few times. The chain carries TRBV20-1 and TRBJ1-1, with TRBD1 matching over 11 bases. The germline CDR1 and CDR2 sequences are DFQATT and SNEGSKA (reference sequence). This CDR3 has 14 amino acids. Losses at the gene ends were 6 bases for V and 4 bases for J; bases not matched to a gene: 7. The CDR3, as DNA: TGCAGTGCGTGCCGGGACAGGGGGATCACTGAAGCTTTCTTT. It is translated as CSACRDRGITEAFF.

In this sample, this clonotype turned up a few times. The chain recombines TRBV10-3 with TRBJ2-1; 8 bases fit TRBD2. The J segment lost 7 bases and the V segment lost 0 bases, leaving 5 bases of the junction unmatched. CDR3 length: 15 amino acids. Germline assignment: CDR1 ENHRY and CDR2 SYGVKD. CDR3 in amino acids: CAISESAGGRNEQFF. CDR3 nucleotides: TGTGCCATCAGTGAGTCGGCGGGAGGCCGGAATGAGCAGTTCTTC.

The chain joins TRBV5-5 to TRBJ1-2, with D maybe TRBD1 (5 bases). The CDR3 sequence is 14 residues long. V lost 4 bases and J 1 base, leaving 11 bases between the germline ends. Germline assignment: CDR1 SGHKS and CDR2 YYEKEE (reference sequence). CDR3 region: CASSRRDGNYGYTF. The CDR3 DNA reads TGTGCCAGCAGCCGCCGGGACGGTAACTATGGCTACACCTTC. Together with reference TRBV5-5 and TRBJ1-2, the CDR3 gives the full variable domain: DAGVTQSPTHLIKTRGQQVTLRCSPISGHKSVSWYQQVLGQGPQFIFQYYEKEERGRGNFPDRFSARQFPNYSSELNVNALLLGDSALYLCASSRRDGNYGYTFGSGTRLTVV.

The J gene is TRBJ2-5, the V gene TRBV15, with TRBD2 matching 7 bases. With V trimmed by 6 bases and J by 2 bases, 9 bases remained unmatched. The germline gives CDR1 LNHNV, CDR2 YYDKDF (reference sequence). This CDR3 contains 15 residues. The CDR3 DNA reads TGTGCCACCAGGTTCGGCGGGGGACCTCAAGAGACCCAGTACTTC. Its protein is CATRFGGGPQETQYF.

The J gene is TRBJ2-3, the V gene TRBV2; D not resolved. This CDR3 contains 14 residues. CDR1 SNHLY and CDR2 FYNNEI come from the germline V gene. Trimming cost V 2 bases and J 0 bases, with 6 bases left between them. The CDR3 DNA is TGTGCCAGCAGTGAACCCAGAAGCACAGATACGCAGTATTTT. Protein product: CASSEPRSTDTQYF.

The rearrangement links TRBV4-1 to TRBJ1-2; the D is unclear. This CDR3 comprises 14 residues. Deletions cut 1 base from V and 0 bases from J, with 6 bases between. Per the germline V gene, CDR1 is MGHRA and CDR2 is YSYEKL. CDR3 in DNA: TGCGCCAGCAGCCAAGTCGGCACTAACTATGGCTACACCTTC. It encodes CASSQVGTNYGYTF.

V gene TRBV2 combines with J gene TRBJ1-1; D unresolved. V lost 6 bases and J 7 bases, leaving 9 bases between the germline ends. The germline gives CDR1 SNHLY, CDR2 FYNNEI. This CDR3 comprises 11 residues. The CDR3: CASSYPDEAFF. CDR3 bases: TGTGCCAGCAGCTACCCTGATGAAGCTTTCTTT.

The gene calls are TRBV7-2 and TRBJ2-2; unclear D gene. V dropped 3 bases and J dropped 1 base, with 6 bases sitting between them. The CDR3 is made up of 14 amino acids. Germline CDR1 and CDR2: SGHTA and FQGNSA. CDR3 loop: CASSFKRNTGELFF. Here the CDR3 DNA reads TGTGCCAGCAGCTTCAAGCGGAACACCGGGGAGCTGTTTTTT.

This chain uses TRBV29-1 with TRBJ2-7; 8 bases match TRBD1. V shed 7 bases, J shed 4 bases, and the junction held 9 bases outside the gene matches. Looked up from germline, CDR1 is SQVTM and CDR2 is ANQGSEA. The CDR3 has 13 residues. The CDR3: CSGGAGGFYEQYF. As DNA, the CDR3 is TGCAGCGGGGGGGCAGGGGGCTTTTACGAGCAGTACTTC.

This chain uses TRBV28 with TRBJ2-2, with 11 bases matching TRBD2. The CDR3 is 16 residues long. The V gene's germline CDR1 is MDHEN and CDR2 SYDVKM. V was pared by 6 bases and J by 4 bases, with 7 bases of the junction left unmatched. The CDR3 DNA reads as TGTGCCAGCAGCTTAGCGGGAGGGTACTCCACCGGGGAGCTGTTTTTT. Translation: CASSLAGGYSTGELFF.

There are a few counts of this clonotype. This chain connects TRBV29-1 to TRBJ2-7; unclear D gene. The CDR3 covers 13 residues. Germline V gives CDR1 SQVTM, CDR2 ANQGSEA. Trimming stripped 4 bases from V and 2 bases from J, with 12 bases between. DNA for the CDR3: TGCAGCGTTGCCGGCCGGATGACCTACGAGCAGTACTTC. Translating it yields CSVAGRMTYEQYF.

This clonotype was detected only a few times. The chain uses TRBV5-1 and TRBJ2-7, with D possibly being TRBD2 (7 bases). The CDR3 covers 16 residues. From germline, CDR1 is SGHRS and CDR2 YFSETQ. V lost 4 bases to trimming and J lost 5 bases, with 22 bases between them. CDR3 coding DNA: TGCGCCAGCAGCCTCACTCGCCCAAGCGGGACAAACGAGCAGTACTTC. Amino acid sequence: CASSLTRPSGTNEQYF.

CDR3 bases: TGCGCCAGCAGCGCCGTAGCGGGAGTGAGGTACAATGAGCAGTTCTTC. Translation: CASSAVAGVRYNEQFF. V usage is TRBV5-1 and J usage is TRBJ2-1; 9 nucleotides agree with TRBD2. The V gene end was trimmed by 4 bases and the J gene end by 4 bases; junction bases not matched to a gene: 9. This CDR3 is 16 amino acids long. Germline values: CDR1 SGHRS, CDR2 YFSETQ.

The V gene is TRBV29-1, the J gene TRBJ2-7; D is possibly TRBD1 or TRBD2 (5 bases each). The CDR3 sequence is 13 residues long. Germline-derived CDR1 and CDR2 are SQVTM and ANQGSEA. Deletions cut 1 base from V and 6 bases from J, with 13 bases between. This chain's CDR3 is CSVEVERGVEQYF. The CDR3 nucleotides are TGCAGCGTTGAAGTTGAAAGGGGAGTCGAGCAGTACTTC.

This clonotype has just a few counts. This chain joins TRBV4-1 and TRBJ2-1, with TRBD2 matching over 10 bases. The CDR3 extends over 18 amino acids. Germline V lookup: CDR1 MGHRA, CDR2 YSYEKL. Trimming took 1 base from V and 0 from J; bases not matched to a gene: 6. CDR3 DNA: TGCGCCAGCAGCCAAGGACTAGCGGGTCATGGCTCCTACAATGAGCAGTTCTTC. Encoded protein: CASSQGLAGHGSYNEQFF.